A selection of T cell receptor beta chains follows, all from one sample in a study of cytomegalovirus exposure and HLA in healthy donors. Method: immunoSEQ multiplex PCR; TCRdb's copy keeps in-frame clones and lacks some. The table has more than 100,000 clones, 66% seen once. Sequenced material: PBMCs. These receptors came from a man in his late teens or twenties in good health and CMV-seronegative. Both conserved end residues are part of each CDR3. Each record gives: CDR3 length, J gene, clone size, D gene, V gene, CDR3 protein, CDR3 DNA. A D gene is named only where the DNA matches it firmly. The size entry is marked missing in some rows and otherwise reads once, few, many or a size class.

len: 12; j_gene: TRBJ2-5; abundance: once; d_gene: -; v_gene: TRBV14; CDR3aa: CASSQGSRRKYF; CDR3nt: TGTGCCAGCAGCCAAGGATCAAGGAGAAAGTACTTC
len: 11; j_gene: TRBJ1-2; abundance: -; d_gene: -; v_gene: TRBV29-1; CDR3aa: CSVETREGYTF; CDR3nt: TGCAGCGTTGAAACGAGGGAAGGCTACACCTTC
len: 17; j_gene: TRBJ2-1; abundance: -; d_gene: TRBD2; v_gene: TRBV11-2; CDR3aa: CASSSGVAGIIYNEQFF; CDR3nt: TGTGCCAGCAGCTCCGGGGTAGCGGGAATTATCTACAATGAGCAGTTCTTC
len: 16; j_gene: TRBJ1-2; abundance: -; d_gene: TRBD1; v_gene: TRBV27; CDR3aa: CASSLSGQGIGDGYTF; CDR3nt: TGTGCCAGCAGTTTATCGGGACAGGGGATAGGAGATGGCTACACCTTC
len: 13; j_gene: TRBJ2-7; abundance: few; d_gene: -; v_gene: TRBV11-2; CDR3aa: CASSRGSSYEQYF; CDR3nt: TGTGCCAGCAGCCGGGGGAGTTCCTACGAGCAGTACTTC
len: 14; j_gene: TRBJ2-1; abundance: -; d_gene: -; v_gene: TRBV7-2; CDR3aa: CASSLFDRYNEQFF; CDR3nt: TGTGCCAGCAGCTTATTTGACAGGTACAATGAGCAGTTCTTC
len: 16; j_gene: TRBJ2-1; abundance: -; d_gene: TRBD2; v_gene: TRBV5-1; CDR3aa: CASSLATSGGYNEQFF; CDR3nt: TGCGCCAGCAGCTTGGCAACTAGCGGGGGGTACAATGAGCAGTTCTTC
len: 14; j_gene: TRBJ1-1; abundance: -; d_gene: -; v_gene: TRBV11-2; CDR3aa: CASSPPGFEDEAFF; CDR3nt: TGTGCCAGCAGCCCTCCGGGGTTCGAGGATGAAGCTTTCTTT
len: 12; j_gene: TRBJ2-1; abundance: -; d_gene: -; v_gene: TRBV29-1; CDR3aa: CSVVAEYIGQFF; CDR3nt: TGCAGCGTTGTAGCGGAGTACATCGGGCAGTTCTTC
len: 13; j_gene: TRBJ2-7; abundance: -; d_gene: TRBD2; v_gene: TRBV28; CDR3aa: CASRASGSYEQYF; CDR3nt: TGTGCCAGCAGGGCTAGCGGATCCTACGAGCAGTACTTC
len: 15; j_gene: TRBJ1-1; abundance: few; d_gene: -; v_gene: TRBV4-3; CDR3aa: CASSQILRGNTEAFF; CDR3nt: TGCGCCAGCAGCCAGATACTCAGGGGGAACACTGAAGCTTTCTTT
len: 12; j_gene: TRBJ2-4; abundance: -; d_gene: -; v_gene: TRBV18; CDR3aa: CASSPQGDIQYF; CDR3nt: TGTGCCAGCTCACCCCAAGGAGACATTCAGTACTTC
len: 15; j_gene: TRBJ1-4; abundance: few; d_gene: TRBD1; v_gene: TRBV19; CDR3aa: CASSATGAKAEKLFF; CDR3nt: TGTGCCAGTAGTGCCACAGGGGCGAAGGCGGAAAAACTGTTTTTT
len: 12; j_gene: TRBJ2-1; abundance: -; d_gene: TRBD2; v_gene: TRBV6-5; CDR3aa: CASSTGGYEQFF; CDR3nt: TGTGCCAGCAGTACGGGGGGGTATGAGCAGTTCTTC
len: 14; j_gene: TRBJ2-7; abundance: -; d_gene: -; v_gene: TRBV6-5; CDR3aa: CASNKGVERGEQYF; CDR3nt: TGTGCCAGCAACAAGGGGGTGGAGAGAGGCGAGCAGTACTTC
len: 16; j_gene: TRBJ2-7; abundance: few; d_gene: TRBD2; v_gene: TRBV4-2; CDR3aa: CASSQAGTLTSREQYF; CDR3nt: TGTGCCAGCAGCCAAGCGGGGACCCTGACTAGCCGCGAGCAGTACTTC
len: 14; j_gene: TRBJ2-5; abundance: -; d_gene: -; v_gene: TRBV6-5; CDR3aa: CASASFRELGTQYF; CDR3nt: TGTGCCAGCGCTTCCTTCCGGGAGTTGGGGACCCAGTACTTC
len: 16; j_gene: TRBJ2-2; abundance: -; d_gene: TRBD2; v_gene: TRBV5-5; CDR3aa: CASSRTGRENTGELFF; CDR3nt: TGTGCCAGCAGCAGGACCGGGAGGGAAAACACCGGGGAGCTGTTTTTT
len: 13; j_gene: TRBJ1-1; abundance: -; d_gene: -; v_gene: TRBV29-1; CDR3aa: CSVESQGNTEAFF; CDR3nt: TGCAGCGTTGAATCACAGGGGAACACTGAAGCTTTCTTT
len: 15; j_gene: TRBJ2-1; abundance: few; d_gene: TRBD1; v_gene: TRBV5-1; CDR3aa: CASSLGGTGVGEQFF; CDR3nt: TGCGCCAGCAGCTTGGGAGGGACAGGGGTTGGTGAGCAGTTCTTC
len: 15; j_gene: TRBJ2-7; abundance: -; d_gene: TRBD1; v_gene: TRBV28; CDR3aa: CASSPGTGGSYEQYF; CDR3nt: TGTGCCAGCAGTCCCGGGACAGGGGGATCCTACGAGCAGTACTTC
len: 14; j_gene: TRBJ2-7; abundance: -; d_gene: -; v_gene: TRBV6-1; CDR3aa: CASNVGGMTYEQYF; CDR3nt: TGTGCCAGCAACGTGGGGGGAATGACCTACGAGCAGTACTTC
len: 14; j_gene: TRBJ1-4; abundance: once; d_gene: TRBD1; v_gene: TRBV5-4; CDR3aa: CASSRQGENEKLFF; CDR3nt: TGTGCCAGCAGCCGACAGGGGGAGAATGAAAAACTGTTTTTT
len: 15; j_gene: TRBJ2-3; abundance: -; d_gene: TRBD2; v_gene: TRBV6-5; CDR3aa: CASSYARGSTDTQYF; CDR3nt: TGTGCCAGCAGTTACGCGCGGGGGAGCACAGATACGCAGTATTTT
len: 13; j_gene: TRBJ2-7; abundance: -; d_gene: -; v_gene: TRBV30; CDR3aa: CAWSVQVSYEQYF; CDR3nt: TGTGCCTGGAGTGTACAGGTTTCCTACGAGCAGTACTTC
len: 12; j_gene: TRBJ2-7; abundance: -; d_gene: -; v_gene: TRBV29-1; CDR3aa: CSVGDRPFEQYF; CDR3nt: TGCAGCGTAGGAGACAGGCCCTTTGAGCAGTACTTC
len: 12; j_gene: TRBJ1-5; abundance: once; d_gene: -; v_gene: TRBV28; CDR3aa: CAVQGVNQPQHF; CDR3nt: TGTGCCGTACAGGGCGTTAATCAGCCCCAGCATTTT
len: 15; j_gene: TRBJ2-3; abundance: once; d_gene: -; v_gene: TRBV5-6; CDR3aa: CSSSLEEDRNDTQYF; CDR3nt: TGTTCCAGCAGCTTGGAAGAAGACAGGAACGATACGCAGTATTTT
len: 14; j_gene: TRBJ1-4; abundance: -; d_gene: TRBD1; v_gene: TRBV6-5; CDR3aa: CASSRGSPNEKLFF; CDR3nt: TGTGCCTCCAGCAGGGGGTCCCCTAATGAAAAACTGTTTTTT
len: 15; j_gene: TRBJ2-1; abundance: -; d_gene: -; v_gene: TRBV5-1; CDR3aa: CASSLGRVLTNEQFF; CDR3nt: TGCGCCAGCAGCTTGGGCAGGGTTCTAACCAATGAGCAGTTCTTC
len: 15; j_gene: TRBJ1-4; abundance: -; d_gene: TRBD1; v_gene: TRBV5-1; CDR3aa: CASSLPGGESEKLFF; CDR3nt: TGCGCCAGCAGCTTACCAGGGGGCGAGAGTGAAAAACTGTTTTTT
len: 13; j_gene: TRBJ2-7; abundance: -; d_gene: -; v_gene: TRBV19; CDR3aa: CASSIGGYYEQYF; CDR3nt: TGTGCCAGTAGTATAGGAGGGTACTACGAGCAGTACTTC
len: 15; j_gene: TRBJ2-6; abundance: -; d_gene: TRBD1; v_gene: TRBV2; CDR3aa: CASSSGTGGANVLTF; CDR3nt: TGTGCCAGCAGTTCCGGGACAGGGGGGGCCAACGTCCTGACTTTC
len: 12; j_gene: TRBJ2-7; abundance: few; d_gene: TRBD1; v_gene: TRBV7-8; CDR3aa: CASSYRGDEQYF; CDR3nt: TGTGCCAGCAGTTACAGGGGCGACGAGCAGTACTTC
len: 18; j_gene: TRBJ2-2; abundance: -; d_gene: TRBD2; v_gene: TRBV28; CDR3aa: CASSLSGTSGRRTGELFF; CDR3nt: TGTGCCAGCAGTTTAAGCGGGACTAGCGGGAGGCGGACCGGGGAGCTGTTTTTT
len: 17; j_gene: TRBJ2-4; abundance: -; d_gene: -; v_gene: TRBV28; CDR3aa: CASSRSLSDGGKNIQYF; CDR3nt: TGTGCCAGCAGTCGGTCTCTGTCTGACGGGGGCAAAAACATTCAGTACTTC
len: 13; j_gene: TRBJ1-1; abundance: -; d_gene: -; v_gene: TRBV2; CDR3aa: CASTLGVNTEAFF; CDR3nt: TGTGCCAGCACCCTCGGGGTGAACACTGAAGCTTTCTTT
len: 15; j_gene: TRBJ1-1; abundance: -; d_gene: -; v_gene: TRBV5-1; CDR3aa: CASSLYAVMNTEAFF; CDR3nt: TGCGCCAGCAGCTTGTATGCGGTAATGAACACTGAAGCTTTCTTT
len: 14; j_gene: TRBJ1-2; abundance: few; d_gene: TRBD1; v_gene: TRBV5-4; CDR3aa: CASSGTGTSYGYTF; CDR3nt: TGTGCCAGCAGCGGGACAGGGACTTCCTATGGCTACACCTTC
len: 21; j_gene: TRBJ2-2; abundance: -; d_gene: TRBD2; v_gene: TRBV4-2; CDR3aa: CASSQEQRLAGGPLRTGELFF; CDR3nt: TGTGCCAGCAGCCAAGAACAAAGGCTAGCGGGGGGGCCACTCCGGACCGGGGAGCTGTTTTTT
len: 13; j_gene: TRBJ2-1; abundance: -; d_gene: TRBD1; v_gene: TRBV7-2; CDR3aa: CASSLGQGNEQFF; CDR3nt: TGTGCCAGCAGCCTGGGACAGGGTAATGAGCAGTTCTTC
len: 13; j_gene: TRBJ2-7; abundance: few; d_gene: -; v_gene: TRBV27; CDR3aa: CASGRTVSYEQYF; CDR3nt: TGTGCCAGCGGGCGGACAGTATCCTACGAGCAGTACTTC
len: 14; j_gene: TRBJ2-7; abundance: -; d_gene: TRBD1; v_gene: TRBV5-4; CDR3aa: CASSLDRSSYEQYF; CDR3nt: TGTGCCAGCAGCCTGGACAGGTCCTCCTACGAGCAGTACTTC
len: 10; j_gene: TRBJ2-7; abundance: -; d_gene: -; v_gene: TRBV29-1; CDR3aa: CSVVGREQYF; CDR3nt: TGCAGCGTTGTAGGCAGGGAACAGTACTTC
len: 14; j_gene: TRBJ1-2; abundance: -; d_gene: TRBD1; v_gene: TRBV6-5; CDR3aa: CASSFVQGARGYTF; CDR3nt: TGTGCCAGCAGTTTCGTACAGGGGGCGCGTGGCTACACCTTC
len: 13; j_gene: TRBJ2-1; abundance: -; d_gene: -; v_gene: TRBV2; CDR3aa: CASRWGLYNEQFF; CDR3nt: TGTGCCAGCAGGTGGGGGCTATACAATGAGCAGTTCTTC
len: 14; j_gene: TRBJ2-7; abundance: -; d_gene: -; v_gene: TRBV9; CDR3aa: CASSEGFRSYEQYF; CDR3nt: TGTGCCAGCAGCGAGGGGTTCCGCTCCTACGAGCAGTACTTC
len: 14; j_gene: TRBJ1-3; abundance: -; d_gene: -; v_gene: TRBV29-1; CDR3aa: CSVEQGYPGNTIYF; CDR3nt: TGCAGCGTTGAACAGGGGTACCCTGGAAACACCATATATTTT
len: 12; j_gene: TRBJ2-5; abundance: -; d_gene: -; v_gene: TRBV5-8; CDR3aa: CASSTRQETQYF; CDR3nt: TGTGCCAGCAGCACCCGTCAGGAGACCCAGTACTTC
len: 15; j_gene: TRBJ2-7; abundance: -; d_gene: TRBD1; v_gene: TRBV27; CDR3aa: CASSGRGYSSYEQYF; CDR3nt: TGTGCCAGCAGTGGCAGGGGGTACAGCTCCTACGAGCAGTACTTC
len: 16; j_gene: TRBJ2-1; abundance: -; d_gene: TRBD2; v_gene: TRBV4-3; CDR3aa: CASSPPMIAGYNEQFF; CDR3nt: TGCGCCAGCAGCCCCCCGATGATAGCGGGGTACAATGAGCAGTTCTTC
len: 17; j_gene: TRBJ1-4; abundance: -; d_gene: -; v_gene: TRBV18; CDR3aa: CASSPDSSLPNNEKLFF; CDR3nt: TGTGCCAGCTCACCAGACAGCAGCTTACCTAATAATGAAAAACTGTTTTTT
len: 17; j_gene: TRBJ2-6; abundance: -; d_gene: -; v_gene: TRBV5-1; CDR3aa: CASSPLTGISGANVLTF; CDR3nt: TGCGCCAGCAGCCCCTTGACAGGCATCTCTGGGGCCAACGTCCTGACTTTC